The 7 T cell receptor beta chains below come from one sample, sequenced in a study of blood T cell repertoires in COVID-19. TCRdb's table, derived via immunoSEQ multiplex PCR, lists solely in-frame clones and lacks some. The sample has a few hundred thousand clones, around 90% seen once. Specimen: PBMCs or T cells enriched from blood (not recorded which). The receptor set was obtained from a young man who had been exposed to COVID-19.

This clone was counted ten times or more. The chain joins TRBV5-6 to TRBJ1-2; no definite D call. The CDR3 length is 15 residues. Per the germline V gene, CDR1 is SGHDT and CDR2 is YYEEEE. The germline V and J ends were trimmed by 0 bases and 3 bases, with 12 bases remaining between them. The CDR3 spells CASSLGQLVHYGYTF. CDR3 DNA: TGTGCCAGCAGCTTGGGACAACTTGTTCACTATGGCTACACCTTC.

This chain links TRBV5-1 with TRBJ1-2; the D gene is possibly TRBD1 (5 bases). V was shortened by 3 bases and J by 2 bases, with 14 bases between the two germline ends. CDR1 and CDR2 (germline): SGHRS, YFSETQ. There are 15 residues in the CDR3. CDR3 region: CASSWGGVRNYGYTF. CDR3 nucleotide sequence: TGCGCCAGCAGCTGGGGCGGGGTTAGGAACTATGGCTACACCTTC.

This sequence joins TRBV19 and TRBJ1-5; D may be TRBD1 (6 bases). CDR1 LNHDA and CDR2 SQIVND come from the germline V gene (reference sequence). CDR3 length equals 15 residues. Trimming left V 5 bases short and J 3 bases short, with 14 bases between. DNA of the CDR3: TGTGCCAGTAGTTTTGGGGGCAGGCACAATCAGCCCCAGCATTTT. Its translation is CASSFGGRHNQPQHF.

The chain is built from TRBV5-1 and TRBJ2-1; TRBD2 is a possible D gene (7 bases). The CDR3 is 14 residues long. Per the germline V gene, CDR1 is SGHRS and CDR2 is YFSETQ. Trimming stripped 0 bases from V and 7 bases from J, with 11 bases between. The CDR3 region has the DNA TGCGCCAGCAGCTTGGTCGGGGGGCCGAATGAGCAGTTCTTC. The encoded protein is CASSLVGGPNEQFF.

The rearrangement links TRBV4-2 to TRBJ1-2; 10 bases map to TRBD1. This CDR3 has 18 residues. J lost 0 bases, V lost 1 base, and 8 bases had no gene match. Germline lookup yields CDR1 LGHNA and CDR2 YNFKEQ. The CDR3 DNA reads as TGTGCCAGCAGCCAAGTTGACAGGGGGCGCGTGTCTAACTATGGCTACACCTTC. This codes for CASSQVDRGRVSNYGYTF.

This chain joins TRBV3-1 (or the pseudogene TRBV3-2) and TRBJ2-7; 7 positions agree with TRBD1. The CDR3 is 12 residues long. Germline V CDR1 and CDR2: LGHDT, YNNKEL (reference sequence). Germline trimming cut 5 bases from V and 7 bases from J; bases unmatched to any gene: 5. CDR3 DNA: TGTGCCAGCAGCGCAGGGGGATGGGAGCAGTACTTC. Translated, it gives CASSAGGWEQYF.

J is TRBJ2-7 and V is TRBV3-1 (or the pseudogene TRBV3-2); D remains unclear. The CDR3 has 14 residues. Germline V CDR1 and CDR2: LGHDT, YNNKEL (reference sequence). V shed 1 base and J shed 5 bases, with 12 bases lying between them. In DNA, the CDR3 is TGTGCCAGCAGCCAAGGTCCCGTGAGAGACGAGCAGTACTTC. This gives the protein CASSQGPVRDEQYF.